A selection of T cell receptor beta chains follows, all from one sample in a study of HIV-infected patients and healthy controls. Each CDR3 protein gets one entry after TCRdb re-called the 5' RACE reads with MiXCR. The table shows 8,500 to 11,000 distinct CDR3 sequences, with roughly 8% occurring only once. Sequencing input: blood. These receptors all come from an adult in good health. Each CDR3 is given with its conserved first and last residue. Fields, in order: J gene, V gene, CDR3 length, D gene, clone size, CDR3 DNA, CDR3 protein. The D gene is left open where the match is weak. For some rows the clone size is stated as once, few or many, or as a class when expanded; others skip it.

TRBJ2-4	TRBV6-5	16	-	medium-sized	TGTGCCAGCAGTTACTCGGAGGGATCCTCCAAAAACATTCAGTACTTC	CASSYSEGSSKNIQYF
TRBJ1-5	TRBV3-1	14	-	many	TGTGCCAGCAGTCCGACAGGTCGCAATCAGCCCCAGCATTTT	CASSPTGRNQPQHF
TRBJ1-5	TRBV11-2	14	-	-	TGTGCCAGCAGCATAAGCCCCGGCAATCAGCCCCAGCATTTT	CASSISPGNQPQHF
TRBJ2-3	TRBV27	14	-	medium-sized	TGTGCCAGCAGTTCCTACAGGGTCACAGATACGCAGTATTTT	CASSSYRVTDTQYF
TRBJ1-1	TRBV10-2	13	-	many	TGCGCCAGCACCGAGGGGCAGGTCGGGGGAGCTTTCTTT	CASTEGQVGGAFF
TRBJ1-1	TRBV5-1	14	-	medium-sized	TGCGCCAGCAGCTCGGGATCGCTGGCCACTGAAGCTTTCTTT	CASSSGSLATEAFF
TRBJ2-1	TRBV15	13	-	many	TGTGCCACCAGCAGGGAGGGCCACAATGAGCAGTTCTTC	CATSREGHNEQFF
TRBJ1-1	TRBV3-1	13	-	few	TGTGCCAGCAGCCGAGGGACTCCTACTGAAGCTTTCTTT	CASSRGTPTEAFF
TRBJ1-4	TRBV5-4	15	TRBD1	many	TGTGCCAGCAGTCCTGGACAGGGGGAAGGTGAAAAACTGTTTTTT	CASSPGQGEGEKLFF
TRBJ1-1	TRBV6-2/TRBV6-3	13	-	-	TGTGCCAGCACAGTACAGGGTTTTACTGAAGCTTTCTTT	CASTVQGFTEAFF
TRBJ2-3	TRBV27	16	-	medium-sized	TGTGCCAGCAGTTTATCAAACGGAGGGGCATCAGATACGCAGTATTTT	CASSLSNGGASDTQYF